Given below is one T cell receptor beta chain in context. There are a few counts of this clonotype. No cognate antigen has been identified for it. Base-call qualities are not available, and no considerably larger clone is one nucleotide away. This sample is drawn from a study of CD8 T cells in ankylosing spondylitis (dated by TCRdb to 2015 to 2018). Regarding the complete study: The study profiled T cell receptor beta repertoires in healthy donors and ankylosing spondylitis patients to find disease-linked TCR variants. The full study cohort comprised 25 ankylosing spondylitis patients and 85 to 120 healthy donors. Peripheral blood was sampled, and synovial fluid was also collected from ankylosing spondylitis patients. Study-wide findings and limitations: A TCR beta motif made up of several highly homologous amino acid variants appeared to be characteristic of blood from ankylosing spondylitis patients. Some of the motif variants had been reported before in the synovial fluid and blood of reactive arthritis patients, a finding that suggests common disease-initiation mechanisms. In peripheral blood, the disease-linked clones were found at relatively low frequencies and had a CD8+ phenotype. According to the report, matched synovial fluid samples from ankylosing spondylitis patients were significantly enriched for the disease-linked clones.

TCRdb names Illumina HiSeq 2500 as the instrument used. TCR beta libraries were prepared by quantitative 5'-RACE with molecular barcodes. The source study handled its data this way. A new computational method based on a probabilistic model of VDJ rearrangement was used to identify disease-linked TCR variants. Clones were called with MiXCR by TCRdb after fastp trimmed the public reads at Q25, and only in-frame beta chains were retained. Under each unique CDR3 protein, matching rows form one entry showing the most common genes and DNA. The V and J calls and clone size are TCRdb's, not the authors'. The sample has about 160,000 distinct CDR3 sequences on record, roughly 10% of them singletons. Roughly 15% of the sample is taken by the ten largest. The sample consisted of blood, either unsorted or a sorted T cell fraction (not recorded which). The sequence came from a female donor with ankylosing spondylitis or in good health (not recorded which).

The DNA is TGCAGCGCCCTGGGGGGTATCTATGGCTACACCTTC. Its coded protein is CSALGGIYGYTF. The V and J genes are TRBV29-1 and TRBJ1-2; TRBD1 is possibly the D segment (5 matching bases). V loses 7 bases, J loses 4 bases, and the germline ends lie 13 bases apart. The CDR3 runs 12 amino acids, cysteine and phenylalanine included. The kept DNA is CDR3 alone, 36 bases in frame from the first base. CDR1 is given as SQVTM and CDR2 as ANQGSEA, both from the germline V gene.